This entry describes one T cell receptor beta chain. This entry comes from a study of blood T cell repertoires in COVID-19. Across the whole study: Italy, Spain and the United States were the sources of the convalescent and acute COVID-19 samples. PBMCs, B-cell-depleted T cells, or T cells were the source of the cDNA or gDNA that made up the material.

One Seattle source followed patients from active infection through their disease course. V was clipped by 4 bases and J by 3 bases, with 6 bases between them. Germline values: CDR1 KGHSY, CDR2 FQNENV. There are 13 residues in the CDR3. In the study's own analysis: Amplified reference gene primers provided the basis for estimating nucleated cell counts. TCRdb keeps only in-frame clones here, not all; method: immunoSEQ multiplex PCR. V and J calls and clone size follow that table, whereas D and trimming were derived from the DNA. Among around 270,000 clones listed, around nine tenths were seen once. This chain uses TRBV16 with TRBJ2-2; D remains ambiguous. The sequence came from a woman between 55 and 75 years old with COVID-19, enrolled during active disease. The sequencing input was peripheral blood. The CDR3 loop reads CASSRHDTGELFF. CDR3 coding DNA: TGTGCCAGCAGCCGACACGACACCGGGGAGCTGTTTTTT.